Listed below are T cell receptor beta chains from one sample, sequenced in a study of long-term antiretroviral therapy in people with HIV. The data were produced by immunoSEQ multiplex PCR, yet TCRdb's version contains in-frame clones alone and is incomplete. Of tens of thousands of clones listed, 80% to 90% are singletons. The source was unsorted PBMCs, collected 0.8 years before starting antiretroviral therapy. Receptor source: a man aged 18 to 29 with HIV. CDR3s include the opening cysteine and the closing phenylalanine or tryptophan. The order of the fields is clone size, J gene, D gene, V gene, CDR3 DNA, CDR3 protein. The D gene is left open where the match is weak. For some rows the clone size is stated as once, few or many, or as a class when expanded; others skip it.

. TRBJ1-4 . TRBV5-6 TGTGCCAGCAGCCCGGCATTAGCTAATGAAAAACTGTTTTTT CASSPALANEKLFF
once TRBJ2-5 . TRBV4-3 TGCGCCAGCAGCCAAGCTTTGGGGGGACAAGAGACCCAGTACTTC CASSQALGGQETQYF
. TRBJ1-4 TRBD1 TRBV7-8 TGTGCCAGCAGCCTACAGGGGCCAAATGAAAAACTGTTTTTT CASSLQGPNEKLFF
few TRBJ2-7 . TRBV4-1 TGCGCCAGCAGCCAAGAGTTCGGGCTCTCATCCTACGAGCAGTACTTC CASSQEFGLSSYEQYF
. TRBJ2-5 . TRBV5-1 TGCGCCAGCAGCTTGGAGTCGGTTCGAAAGACCCAGTACTTC CASSLESVRKTQYF
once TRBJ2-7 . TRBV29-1 TGCAGCGTTGGTGGAAACCCCGAGCAGTACTTC CSVGGNPEQYF
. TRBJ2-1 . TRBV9 TGTGCCAGCAGCGTAGAGGGGGGGCAGTCTTATGAGCAGTTCTTC CASSVEGGQSYEQFF
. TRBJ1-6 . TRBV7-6 TGTGCCAGCAGCTTAGGTGGGGCCCATTCACCCCTCCACTTT CASSLGGAHSPLHF
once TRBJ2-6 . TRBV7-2 TGTGCCAGCAGCTTAGGGACGGGACCAGCTGGGGCCAACGTCCTGACTTTC CASSLGTGPAGANVLTF
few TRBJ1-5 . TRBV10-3 TGTGCCATCAGCGGACAGAATCAGCCCCAGCATTTT CAISGQNQPQHF
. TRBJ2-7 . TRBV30 TGTGCCTGGAGCCCCGGGACTCGGCAGGAGCAGTACTTC CAWSPGTRQEQYF
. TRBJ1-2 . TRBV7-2 TGTGCCAGCAGCTTACCTCCTGGGGTGGTCTACACCTTC CASSLPPGVVYTF
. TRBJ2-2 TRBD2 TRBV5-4 TGTGCCAGCAGCTTGGGTAGCGGGGGGGCCATCACCGGGGAGCTGTTTTTT CASSLGSGGAITGELFF
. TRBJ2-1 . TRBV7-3 TGTGCCAGCAGCTTACACGCGGGGAGCTCCTACAATGAGCAGTTCTTC CASSLHAGSSYNEQFF
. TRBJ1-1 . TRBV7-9 TGTGCCAGCAGCTTAGATGGCAGGTTGAACACTGAAGCTTTCTTT CASSLDGRLNTEAFF
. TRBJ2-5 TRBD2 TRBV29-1 TGCAGCGTTTACGGACTAGCGGGACAAGAGACCCAGTACTTC CSVYGLAGQETQYF
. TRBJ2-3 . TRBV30 TGTGCCTGGAGTCAGGGGCCGGGGGATACGCAGTATTTT CAWSQGPGDTQYF